This T cell receptor beta chain is drawn from a study of CD8 T cells in Susac syndrome. The length of the CDR3 is 16 residues. Germline assignment: CDR1 LNHNV and CDR2 YYDKDF (reference sequence). V shed 8 bases and J 5 bases; nucleotides not matched to a gene: 11. An amount of RNA that ranged from roughly 0.45 to 1 ug was reverse transcribed with random hexamers. MiXCR, applied by TCRdb to the immunoSEQ multiplex PCR reads, yields one record per CDR3 protein. The sample lists 150,000 or so distinct CDR3 sequences; roughly 94% were seen once. This TCR derives from a human donor with Susac syndrome. Sample: CD4+ T cells from PBMCs. The rearrangement joins TRBV15 to TRBJ2-1, with 11 bases fitting TRBD2. CDR3 in DNA: TGTGCCACCTTACGGACTAGCGGGTTGGATCACAATGAGCAGTTCTTC. Encoded protein: CATLRTSGLDHNEQFF.